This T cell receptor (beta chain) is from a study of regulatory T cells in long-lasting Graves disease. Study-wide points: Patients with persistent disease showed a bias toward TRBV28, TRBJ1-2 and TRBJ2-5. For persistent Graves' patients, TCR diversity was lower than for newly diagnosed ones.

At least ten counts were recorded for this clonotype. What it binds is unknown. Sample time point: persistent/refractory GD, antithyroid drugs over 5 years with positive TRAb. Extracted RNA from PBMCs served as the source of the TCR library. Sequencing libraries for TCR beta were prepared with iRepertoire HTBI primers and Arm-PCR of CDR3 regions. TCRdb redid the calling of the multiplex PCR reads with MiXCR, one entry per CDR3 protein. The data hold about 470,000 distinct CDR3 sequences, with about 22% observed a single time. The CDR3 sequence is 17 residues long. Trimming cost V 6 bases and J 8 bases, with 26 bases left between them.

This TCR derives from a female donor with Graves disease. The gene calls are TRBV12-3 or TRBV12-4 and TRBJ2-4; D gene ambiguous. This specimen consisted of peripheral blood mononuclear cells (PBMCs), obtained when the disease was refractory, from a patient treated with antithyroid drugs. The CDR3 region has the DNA TGTGCCAGCAGGGCTATAGCCCCCCCCGATGTAAGGGACATTCAGTACTTC. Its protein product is CASRAIAPPDVRDIQYF.